This T cell receptor beta chain is drawn from a study of T cell changes during pregnancy in multiple sclerosis. Generated by immunoSEQ multiplex PCR, the TCRdb table keeps only in-frame clones and is missing some. Among about 120,000 clones listed, about 93% were seen once. V was clipped by 2 bases and J by 8 bases, with 9 bases between them. Germline assignment: CDR1 MDHEN and CDR2 SYDVKM. The CDR3 runs 12 residues. This specimen was peripheral blood, taken before pregnancy. The chain carries TRBV28 and TRBJ1-1; no firm D call. The source is a female donor with multiple sclerosis, enrolled in a pregnancy study. CDR3 region: CASSLAPQEAFF. In DNA, the CDR3 is TGTGCCAGCAGTTTAGCCCCACAGGAAGCTTTCTTT.